This T cell receptor (beta chain) was captured in a study of graft-versus-host responses after intestinal transplantation. Study-level information: Multivisceral, liver-intestinal, or isolated intestinal grafts went to recipients.

CDR1 and CDR2 from the germline V gene are SGHRS and YFSETQ. The CDR3 extends over 13 amino acids. V was trimmed by 0 bases and J by 3 bases, leaving 3 bases between them. The starting material, graft tissue, was processed to release intraepithelial and lamina propria lymphocytes. Sequencing was performed with immunoSEQ multiplex PCR; in TCRdb, only in-frame clones are kept and a portion is missing. There are 10,000 or so clones in the sample; 70% to 85% occur only once, and roughly 4% lies in the top ten. The sequenced sample was ileum tissue, obtained 140 to 150 days after intestinal transplantation. This chain connects TRBV5-1 to TRBJ2-2; D unclear. The receptor comes from a human patient who received an intestinal transplant, so some T cells may come from the graft donor. The CDR3 sequence: CASSLADTGELFF. The CDR3 DNA reads TGCGCCAGCAGCTTGGCCGACACCGGGGAGCTGTTTTTT. The complete variable domain, with remaining parts taken from reference TRBV5-1 and TRBJ2-2, reads KAGVTQTPRYLIKTRGQQVTLSCSPISGHRSVSWYQQTPGQGLQFLFEYFSETQRNKGNFPGRFSGRQFSNSRSEMNVSTLELGDSALYLCASSLADTGELFFGEGSRLTVL.